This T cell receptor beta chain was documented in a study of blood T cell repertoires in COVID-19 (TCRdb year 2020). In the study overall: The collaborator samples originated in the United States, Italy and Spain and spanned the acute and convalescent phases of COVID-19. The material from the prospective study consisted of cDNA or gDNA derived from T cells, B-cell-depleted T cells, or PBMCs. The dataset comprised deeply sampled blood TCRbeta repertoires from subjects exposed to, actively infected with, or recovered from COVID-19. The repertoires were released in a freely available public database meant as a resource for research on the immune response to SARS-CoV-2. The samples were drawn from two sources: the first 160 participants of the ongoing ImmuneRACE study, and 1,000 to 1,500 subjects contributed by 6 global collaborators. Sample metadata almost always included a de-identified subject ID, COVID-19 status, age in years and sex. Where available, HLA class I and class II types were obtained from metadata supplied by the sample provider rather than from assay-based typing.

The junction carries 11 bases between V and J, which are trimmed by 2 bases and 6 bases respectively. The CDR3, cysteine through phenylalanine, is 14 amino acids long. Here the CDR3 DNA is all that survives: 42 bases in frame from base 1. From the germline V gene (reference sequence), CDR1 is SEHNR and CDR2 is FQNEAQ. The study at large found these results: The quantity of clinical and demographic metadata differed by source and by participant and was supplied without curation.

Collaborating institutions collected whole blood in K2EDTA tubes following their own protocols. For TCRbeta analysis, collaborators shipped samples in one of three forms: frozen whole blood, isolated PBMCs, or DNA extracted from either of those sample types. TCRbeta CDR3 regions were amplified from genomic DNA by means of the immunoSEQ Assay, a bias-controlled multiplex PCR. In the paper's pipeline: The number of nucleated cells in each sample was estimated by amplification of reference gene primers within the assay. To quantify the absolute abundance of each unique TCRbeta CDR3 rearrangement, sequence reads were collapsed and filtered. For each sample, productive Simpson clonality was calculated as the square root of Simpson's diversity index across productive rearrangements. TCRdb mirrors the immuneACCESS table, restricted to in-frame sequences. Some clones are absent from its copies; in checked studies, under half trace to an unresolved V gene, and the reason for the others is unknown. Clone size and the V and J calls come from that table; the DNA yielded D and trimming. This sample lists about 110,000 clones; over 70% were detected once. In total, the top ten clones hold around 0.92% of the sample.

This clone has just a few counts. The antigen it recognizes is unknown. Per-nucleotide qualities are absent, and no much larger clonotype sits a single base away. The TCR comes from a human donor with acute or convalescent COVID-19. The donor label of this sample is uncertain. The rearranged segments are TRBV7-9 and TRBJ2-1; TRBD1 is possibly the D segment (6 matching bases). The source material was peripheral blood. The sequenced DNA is TGTGCCAGCAGCTTAACGTGGGACATCAATGAGCAGTTCTTC. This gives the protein CASSLTWDINEQFF.